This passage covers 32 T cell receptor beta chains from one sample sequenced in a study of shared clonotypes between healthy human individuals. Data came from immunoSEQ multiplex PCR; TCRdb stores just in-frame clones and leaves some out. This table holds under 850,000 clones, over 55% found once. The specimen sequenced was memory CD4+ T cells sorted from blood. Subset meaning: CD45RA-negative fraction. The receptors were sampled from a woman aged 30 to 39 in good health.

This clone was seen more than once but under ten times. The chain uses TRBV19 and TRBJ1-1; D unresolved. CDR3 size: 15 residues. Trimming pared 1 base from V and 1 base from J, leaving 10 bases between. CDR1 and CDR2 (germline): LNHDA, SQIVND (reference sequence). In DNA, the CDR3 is TGTGCCAGTAGTATAGCGGCGGGGTCGAACACTGAAGCTTTCTTT. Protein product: CASSIAAGSNTEAFF.

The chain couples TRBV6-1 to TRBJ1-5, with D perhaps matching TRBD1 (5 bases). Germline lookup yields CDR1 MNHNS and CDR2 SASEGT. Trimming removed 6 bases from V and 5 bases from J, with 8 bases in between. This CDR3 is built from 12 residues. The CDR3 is CASRVGDQPQHF. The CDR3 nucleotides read TGTGCCAGCAGGGTGGGGGATCAGCCCCAGCATTTT.

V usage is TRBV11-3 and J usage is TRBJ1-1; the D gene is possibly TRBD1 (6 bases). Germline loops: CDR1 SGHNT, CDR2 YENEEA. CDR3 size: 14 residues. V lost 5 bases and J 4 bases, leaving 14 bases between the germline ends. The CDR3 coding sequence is TGTGCCAGCAGCCCCGGGGGCATTAGCACTGAAGCTTTCTTT. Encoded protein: CASSPGGISTEAFF.

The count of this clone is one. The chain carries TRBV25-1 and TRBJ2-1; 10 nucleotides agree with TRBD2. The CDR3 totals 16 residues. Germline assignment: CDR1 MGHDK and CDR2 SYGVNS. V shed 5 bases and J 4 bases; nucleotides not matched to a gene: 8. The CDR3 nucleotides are TGTGCCAGCAGTAGGACTAGCGGACCAGAGTACAATGAGCAGTTCTTC. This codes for CASSRTSGPEYNEQFF. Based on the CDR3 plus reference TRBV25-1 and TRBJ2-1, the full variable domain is EADIYQTPRYLVIGTGKKITLECSQTMGHDKMYWYQQDPGMELHLIHYSYGVNSTEKGDLSSESTVSRIRTEHFPLTLESARPSHTSQYLCASSRTSGPEYNEQFFGPGTRLTVL.

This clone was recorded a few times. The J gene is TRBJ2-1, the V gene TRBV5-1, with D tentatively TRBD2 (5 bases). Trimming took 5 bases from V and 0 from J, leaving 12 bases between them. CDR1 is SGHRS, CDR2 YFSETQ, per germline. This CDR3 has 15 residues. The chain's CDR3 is CASRKDGDSYNEQFF. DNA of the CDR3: TGCGCCAGCAGAAAGGACGGGGACTCCTACAATGAGCAGTTCTTC.

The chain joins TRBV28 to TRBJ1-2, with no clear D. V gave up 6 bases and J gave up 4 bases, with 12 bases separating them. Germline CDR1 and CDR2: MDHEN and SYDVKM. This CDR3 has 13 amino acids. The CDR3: CASSQRGIYGYTF. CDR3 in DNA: TGTGCCAGCAGCCAAAGAGGGATCTATGGCTACACCTTC.

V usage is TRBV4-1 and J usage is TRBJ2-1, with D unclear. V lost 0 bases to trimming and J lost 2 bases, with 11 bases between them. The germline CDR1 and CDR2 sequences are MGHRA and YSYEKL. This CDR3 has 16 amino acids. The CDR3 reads CASSQDDVETYNEQFF. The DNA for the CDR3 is TGCGCCAGCAGCCAAGATGATGTGGAAACCTACAATGAGCAGTTCTTC.

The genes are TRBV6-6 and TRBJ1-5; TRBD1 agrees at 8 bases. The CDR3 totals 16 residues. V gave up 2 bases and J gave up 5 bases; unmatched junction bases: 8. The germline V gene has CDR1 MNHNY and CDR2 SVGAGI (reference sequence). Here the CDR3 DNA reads TGTGCCAGCAGTTACGGAAGGACAGGGAAGGATCAGCCCCAGCATTTT. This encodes CASSYGRTGKDQPQHF.

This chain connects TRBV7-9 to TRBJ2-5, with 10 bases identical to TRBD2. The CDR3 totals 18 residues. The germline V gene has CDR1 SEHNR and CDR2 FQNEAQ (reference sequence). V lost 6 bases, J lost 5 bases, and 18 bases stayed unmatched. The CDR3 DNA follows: TGTGCCAGCAGATCTAGCGGGAGACGAGGTAGAGGAGCGGAGACCCAGTACTTC. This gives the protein CASRSSGRRGRGAETQYF.

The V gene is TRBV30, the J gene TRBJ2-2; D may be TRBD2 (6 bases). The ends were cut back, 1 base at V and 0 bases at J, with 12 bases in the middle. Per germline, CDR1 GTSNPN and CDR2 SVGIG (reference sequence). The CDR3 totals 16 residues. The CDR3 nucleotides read TGTGCCTGGAGTGGGATTGCGGGACCGAACACCGGGGAGCTGTTTTTT. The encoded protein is CAWSGIAGPNTGELFF.

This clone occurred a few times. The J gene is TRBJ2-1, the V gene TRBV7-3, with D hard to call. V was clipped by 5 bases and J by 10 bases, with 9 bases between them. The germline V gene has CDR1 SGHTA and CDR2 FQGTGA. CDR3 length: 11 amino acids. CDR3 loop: CASSSYIEQFF. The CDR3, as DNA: TGTGCCAGCAGCAGTTACATCGAGCAGTTCTTC.

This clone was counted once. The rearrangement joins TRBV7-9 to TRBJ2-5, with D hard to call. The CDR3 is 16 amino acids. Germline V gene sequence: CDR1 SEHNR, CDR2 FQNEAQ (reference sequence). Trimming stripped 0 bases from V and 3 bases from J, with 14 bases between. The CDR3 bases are TGTGCCAGCAGCTTAGCGTTAGGGCTAGGTGAAGAGACCCAGTACTTC. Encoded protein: CASSLALGLGEETQYF. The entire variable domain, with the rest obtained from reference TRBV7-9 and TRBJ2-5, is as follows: DTGVSQNPRHKITKRGQNVTFRCDPISEHNRLYWYRQTLGQGPEFLTYFQNEAQLEKSRLLSDRFSAERPKGSFSTLEIQRTEQGDSAMYLCASSLALGLGEETQYFGPGTRLLVL.

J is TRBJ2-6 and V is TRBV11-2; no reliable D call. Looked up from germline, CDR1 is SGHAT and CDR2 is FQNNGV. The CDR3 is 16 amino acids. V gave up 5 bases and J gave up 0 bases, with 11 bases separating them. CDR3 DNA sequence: TGTGCCAGCAGCCCAAGTCTGATCTCTGGGGCCAACGTCCTGACTTTC. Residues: CASSPSLISGANVLTF.

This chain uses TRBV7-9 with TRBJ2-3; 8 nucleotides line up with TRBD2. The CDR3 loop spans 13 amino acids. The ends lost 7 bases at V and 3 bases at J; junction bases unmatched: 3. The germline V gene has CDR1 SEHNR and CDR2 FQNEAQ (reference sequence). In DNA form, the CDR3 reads TGTGCCAGCATCGGACTAGCAACAGATACGCAGTATTTT. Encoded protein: CASIGLATDTQYF.

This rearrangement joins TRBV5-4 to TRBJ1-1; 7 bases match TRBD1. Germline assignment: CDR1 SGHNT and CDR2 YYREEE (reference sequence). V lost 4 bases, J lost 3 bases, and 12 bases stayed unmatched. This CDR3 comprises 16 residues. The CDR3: CASSPRVPRGDTEAFF. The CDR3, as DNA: TGTGCCAGCAGCCCCCGGGTCCCCAGGGGGGACACTGAAGCTTTCTTT. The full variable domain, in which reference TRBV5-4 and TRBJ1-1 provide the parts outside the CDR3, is ETGVTQSPTHLIKTRGQQVTLRCSSQSGHNTVSWYQQALGQGPQFIFQYYREEENGRGNFPPRFSGLQFPNYSSELNVNALELDDSALYLCASSPRVPRGDTEAFFGQGTRLTVV.

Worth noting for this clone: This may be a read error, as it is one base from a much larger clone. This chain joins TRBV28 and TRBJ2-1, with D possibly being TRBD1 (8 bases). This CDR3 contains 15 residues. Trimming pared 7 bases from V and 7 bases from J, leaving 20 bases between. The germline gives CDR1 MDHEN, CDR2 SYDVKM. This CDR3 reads CASTTQGEGRNEQFF. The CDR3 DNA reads TGTGCCAGCACCACACAGGGGGAGGGCCGGAATGAGCAGTTCTTC.

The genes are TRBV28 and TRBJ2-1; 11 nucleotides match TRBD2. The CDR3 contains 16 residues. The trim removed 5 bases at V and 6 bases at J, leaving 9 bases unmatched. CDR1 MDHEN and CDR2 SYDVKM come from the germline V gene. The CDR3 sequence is CASSITSGRWFNEQFF. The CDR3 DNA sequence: TGTGCCAGCAGTATCACTAGCGGGAGATGGTTCAATGAGCAGTTCTTC.

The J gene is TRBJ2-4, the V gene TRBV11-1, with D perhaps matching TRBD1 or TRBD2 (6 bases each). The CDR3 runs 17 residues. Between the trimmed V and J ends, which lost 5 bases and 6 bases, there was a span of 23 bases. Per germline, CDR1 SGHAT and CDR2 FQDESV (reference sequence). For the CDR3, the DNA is TGTGCCAGCAGCCCCATCGCCTCTACAGGGAGGAGAAACATTCAGTACTTC. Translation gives CASSPIASTGRRNIQYF.

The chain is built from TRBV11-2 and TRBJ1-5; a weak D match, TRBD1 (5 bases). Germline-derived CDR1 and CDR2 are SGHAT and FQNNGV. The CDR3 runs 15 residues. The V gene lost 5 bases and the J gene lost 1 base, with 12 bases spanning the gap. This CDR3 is CASSKDSLSNQPQHF. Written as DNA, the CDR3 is TGTGCCAGCAGCAAAGACAGCCTAAGCAATCAGCCCCAGCATTTT.

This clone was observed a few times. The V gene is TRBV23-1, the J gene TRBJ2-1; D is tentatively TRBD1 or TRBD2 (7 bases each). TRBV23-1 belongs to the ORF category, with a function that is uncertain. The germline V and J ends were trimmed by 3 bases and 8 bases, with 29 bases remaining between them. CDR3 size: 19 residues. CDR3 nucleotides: TGCGCCAGCAGTCACCGACAGGGCGAAAGGGAGGGGAGGTTCGATGAGCAGTTCTTC. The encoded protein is CASSHRQGEREGRFDEQFF.

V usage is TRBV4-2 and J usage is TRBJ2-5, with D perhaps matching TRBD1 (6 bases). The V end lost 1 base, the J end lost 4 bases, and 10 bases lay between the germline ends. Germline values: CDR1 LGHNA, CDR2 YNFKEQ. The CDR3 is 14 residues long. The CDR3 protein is CASSQVGAGETQYF. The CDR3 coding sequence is TGTGCCAGCAGCCAAGTGGGGGCCGGAGAGACCCAGTACTTC.

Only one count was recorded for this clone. The CDR3 nucleotides are TGTGCCAGCAGTCGCCTAGAGCAGGGAAATGAAAAACTGTTTTTT. It codes for CASSRLEQGNEKLFF. The V gene is TRBV28, the J gene TRBJ1-4, with D tentatively TRBD1 (5 bases). Trimming removed 5 bases at V and 5 bases at J, with 15 bases between. The germline CDR1 and CDR2 sequences are MDHEN and SYDVKM. The CDR3 is 15 residues long.

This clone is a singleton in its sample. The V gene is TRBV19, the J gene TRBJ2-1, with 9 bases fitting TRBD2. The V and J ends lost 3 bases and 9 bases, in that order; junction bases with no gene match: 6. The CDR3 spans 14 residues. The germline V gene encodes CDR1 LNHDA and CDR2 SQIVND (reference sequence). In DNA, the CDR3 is TGTGCCAGTAGTATTAGCGGGAGTGTCAGTGAGCAGTTCTTC. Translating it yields CASSISGSVSEQFF.

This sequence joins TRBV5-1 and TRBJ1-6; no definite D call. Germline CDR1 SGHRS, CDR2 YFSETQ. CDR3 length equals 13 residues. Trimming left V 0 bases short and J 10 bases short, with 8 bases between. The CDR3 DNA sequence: TGCGCCAGCAGCTTGGGGGAGGGATCACCCCTCCACTTT. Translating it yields CASSLGEGSPLHF.

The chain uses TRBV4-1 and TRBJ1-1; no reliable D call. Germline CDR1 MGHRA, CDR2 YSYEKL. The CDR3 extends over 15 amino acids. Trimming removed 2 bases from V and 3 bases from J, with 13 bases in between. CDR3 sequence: CASSQNLRWDTEAFF. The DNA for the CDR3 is TGCGCCAGCAGCCAAAATCTCAGGTGGGACACTGAAGCTTTCTTT.

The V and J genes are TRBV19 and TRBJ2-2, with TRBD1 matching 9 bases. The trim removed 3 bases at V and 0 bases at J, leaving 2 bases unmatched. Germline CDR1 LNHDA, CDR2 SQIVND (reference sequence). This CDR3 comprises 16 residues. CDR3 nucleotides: TGTGCCAGTAGTATCGGGACAGGGACGAACACCGGGGAGCTGTTTTTT. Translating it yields CASSIGTGTNTGELFF.

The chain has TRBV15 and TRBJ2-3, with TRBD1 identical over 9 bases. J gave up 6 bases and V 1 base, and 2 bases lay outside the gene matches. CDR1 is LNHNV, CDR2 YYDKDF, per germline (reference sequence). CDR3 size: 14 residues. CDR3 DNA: TGTGCCACCAGCAGAGGGACAGGGGCCGATACGCAGTATTTT. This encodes CATSRGTGADTQYF.

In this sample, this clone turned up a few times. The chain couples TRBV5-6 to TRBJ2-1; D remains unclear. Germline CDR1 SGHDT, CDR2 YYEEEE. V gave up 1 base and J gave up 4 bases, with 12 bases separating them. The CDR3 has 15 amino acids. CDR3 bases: TGTGCCAGCAGCTTGTCGGAGTCTCTATACAATGAGCAGTTCTTC. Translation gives CASSLSESLYNEQFF.

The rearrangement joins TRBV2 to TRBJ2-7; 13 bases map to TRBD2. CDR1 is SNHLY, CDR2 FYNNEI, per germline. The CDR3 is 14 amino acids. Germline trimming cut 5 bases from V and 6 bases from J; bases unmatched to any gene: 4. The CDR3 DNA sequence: TGTGCCAGCAGTAAACTAGCGGGAGGGCGCGAGCAGTACTTC. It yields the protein CASSKLAGGREQYF.

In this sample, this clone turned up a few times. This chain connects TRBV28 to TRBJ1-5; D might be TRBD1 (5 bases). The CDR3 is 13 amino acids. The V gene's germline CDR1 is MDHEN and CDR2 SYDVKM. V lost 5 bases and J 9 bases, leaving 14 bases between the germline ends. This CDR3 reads CASSAQTESPQHF. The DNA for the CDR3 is TGTGCCAGCAGTGCCCAGACAGAATCGCCCCAGCATTTT.

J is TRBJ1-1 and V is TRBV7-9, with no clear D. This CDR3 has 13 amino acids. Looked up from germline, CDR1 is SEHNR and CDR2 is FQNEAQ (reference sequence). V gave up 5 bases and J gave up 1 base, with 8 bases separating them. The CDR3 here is CASSPIRNTEAFF. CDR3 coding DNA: TGTGCCAGCAGCCCGATACGGAACACTGAAGCTTTCTTT.

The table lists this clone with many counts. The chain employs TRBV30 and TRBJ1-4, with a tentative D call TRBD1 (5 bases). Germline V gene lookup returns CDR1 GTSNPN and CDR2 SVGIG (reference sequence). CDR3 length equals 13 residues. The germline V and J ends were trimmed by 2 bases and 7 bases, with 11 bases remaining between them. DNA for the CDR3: TGTGCCTGGAGTCGGGGGATGTCTGAAAAACTGTTTTTT. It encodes CAWSRGMSEKLFF. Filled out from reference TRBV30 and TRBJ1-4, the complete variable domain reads SQTIHQWPATLVQPVGSPLSLECTVEGTSNPNLYWYRQAAGRGLQLLFYSVGIGQISSEVPQNLSASRPQDRQFILSSKKLLLSDSGFYLCAWSRGMSEKLFFGSGTQLSVL.